A single sample is the source of the 25 T cell receptor beta chains below, sequenced in a study of cytomegalovirus exposure and HLA in healthy donors. PCR employed 60 Vbeta and 13 Jbeta primers. Clones were read by immunoSEQ multiplex PCR, and TCRdb kept only the in-frame ones, dropping some. Of more than 95,000 clones in the sample, roughly 74% were seen once. Sequencing used PBMCs. The receptors come from a woman aged 50 to 60 in good health and CMV-seropositive.

This clone turned up a few times. V is TRBV7-9 and J is TRBJ2-7; D is unclear. There are 14 residues in the CDR3. The V end lost 5 bases, the J end lost 2 bases, and 13 bases lay between the germline ends. Germline lookup yields CDR1 SEHNR and CDR2 FQNEAQ (reference sequence). The CDR3: CASSQKDITYEQYF. The CDR3 coding sequence is TGTGCCAGCAGCCAGAAAGACATAACCTACGAGCAGTACTTC.

The V gene is TRBV19, the J gene TRBJ2-6; D unclear. The CDR3 covers 15 residues. The ends were cut back, 6 bases at V and 1 base at J, with 10 bases in the middle. CDR1 and CDR2 from the germline V gene are LNHDA and SQIVND (reference sequence). Here the CDR3 reads CASSSTVSGANVLTF. CDR3 sequence (DNA): TGTGCCAGTAGCTCGACTGTGTCTGGGGCCAACGTCCTGACTTTC. Looking up the rest from reference TRBV19 and TRBJ2-6 gives the full variable domain: DGGITQSPKYLFRKEGQNVTLSCEQNLNHDAMYWYRQDPGQGLRLIYYSQIVNDFQKGDIAEGYSVSREKKESFPLTVTSAQKNPTAFYLCASSSTVSGANVLTFGAGSRLTVL.

The CDR3 loop reads CASSFQGRATGELFF. CDR3 sequence (DNA): TGTGCCAGCAGTTTTCAGGGAAGGGCCACCGGGGAGCTGTTTTTT. V gene TRBV28 combines with J gene TRBJ2-2; possibly TRBD1 for D (5 bases). The V and J ends lost 3 bases and 4 bases respectively, with 12 bases between them. CDR1 MDHEN and CDR2 SYDVKM come from the germline V gene. This CDR3 region has 15 residues.

The rearrangement joins TRBV2 to TRBJ1-6; D is perhaps TRBD1 (6 bases). This CDR3 is 13 amino acids long. The ends were cut back, 7 bases at V and 7 bases at J, with 11 bases in the middle. Germline V gives CDR1 SNHLY, CDR2 FYNNEI. In DNA form, the CDR3 reads TGTGCCAGCAAAACAGGGCGGAATTCACCCCTCCACTTT. Its protein is CASKTGRNSPLHF.

V gene TRBV7-8 combines with J gene TRBJ2-2; 10 bases match TRBD1. Germline CDR1 SGHVS, CDR2 FQNEAQ. The CDR3 spans 15 residues. J was trimmed by 6 bases and V by 5 bases; bases with no gene match: 6. The DNA for the CDR3 is TGTGCCAGCAGCGAGAGACAGGGGGCTCCCGGGGAGCTGTTTTTT. Translation: CASSERQGAPGELFF.

The V call is TRBV30, the J call TRBJ1-4, with D uncertain. V lost 0 bases and J 8 bases, leaving 7 bases between the germline ends. CDR3 length: 12 residues. CDR1 and CDR2 (germline): GTSNPN, SVGIG (reference sequence). Here the CDR3 DNA reads TGTGCCTGGAGTGTATTGGGCGAAAAACTGTTTTTT. Amino acid sequence: CAWSVLGEKLFF.

The chain uses TRBV5-1 and TRBJ2-1; 15 nucleotides line up with TRBD2. Germline-derived CDR1 and CDR2 are SGHRS and YFSETQ. CDR3 length: 15 residues. The ends lost 5 bases at V and 8 bases at J; junction bases unmatched: 5. This CDR3 reads CASRGLAGGLYEQFF. CDR3 nucleotides: TGCGCCAGCAGGGGACTAGCGGGGGGTCTCTATGAGCAGTTCTTC.

The chain joins TRBV6-1 to TRBJ2-5; possible D gene TRBD2, 6 bases. The CDR3 totals 12 residues. Germline V gene data show CDR1 as MNHNS and CDR2 as SASEGT. The ends were cut back, 5 bases at V and 7 bases at J, with 11 bases in the middle. CDR3 sequence reads: CASSRGGGTQYF. In DNA form, the CDR3 reads TGTGCCAGCAGTAGGGGAGGAGGGACCCAGTACTTC.

The V gene is TRBV6-5, the J gene TRBJ2-7; TRBD1 aligns across 7 bases. V was clipped by 6 bases and J by 2 bases; unmatched bases: 10. This CDR3 is 15 amino acids long. The germline CDR1 and CDR2 sequences are MNHEY and SVGAGI. CDR3 protein: CASRFTGATTYEQYF. The DNA for the CDR3 is TGTGCCAGCAGGTTCACAGGGGCTACTACCTACGAGCAGTACTTC.

J is TRBJ1-2 and V is TRBV28; D is unresolved. The CDR3 runs to 12 residues. V was pared by 2 bases and J by 4 bases, with 5 bases between. The germline V gene has CDR1 MDHEN and CDR2 SYDVKM. The CDR3 here is CASSLPPYGYTF. The DNA of the CDR3 is TGTGCCAGCAGTTTACCTCCCTATGGCTACACCTTC.

V is TRBV27 and J is TRBJ1-4; D is possibly TRBD1 (6 bases). CDR3 length: 14 amino acids. Trimming left V 1 base short and J 8 bases short, with 11 bases between. Germline CDR1 is MNHEY and CDR2 is SMNVEV (reference sequence). CDR3 protein: CASSLYRGWEKLFF. CDR3 DNA: TGTGCCAGCAGTTTATATAGGGGGTGGGAAAAACTGTTTTTT. Supplemented by reference TRBV27 and TRBJ1-4, the full variable domain reads EAQVTQNPRYLITVTGKKLTVTCSQNMNHEYMSWYRQDPGLGLRQIYYSMNVEVTDKGDVPEGYKVSRKEKRNFPLILESPSPNQTSLYFCASSLYRGWEKLFFGSGTQLSVL.

Here the CDR3 reads CASSFVSRGNYEQYF. In DNA, the CDR3 is TGTGCCAGCAGCTTTGTCTCCAGGGGTAACTACGAGCAGTACTTC. V and J are TRBV7-8 and TRBJ2-5, with a weak D call TRBD1 (6 bases). The J call is uncertain, as TRBJ2-7 better fits the DNA end. Germline CDR1 is SGHVS and CDR2 is FQNEAQ. This CDR3 comprises 15 residues.

This clone appeared a single time. The V and J genes are TRBV7-3 and TRBJ2-3, with TRBD2 matching 7 bases. This CDR3 comprises 15 residues. V shed 4 bases and J 5 bases; nucleotides not matched to a gene: 9. Germline V gene sequence: CDR1 SGHTA, CDR2 FQGTGA. The CDR3 loop reads CASSSGGGQEDTQYF. The CDR3 nucleotides are TGTGCCAGCAGCTCGGGGGGAGGGCAGGAAGATACGCAGTATTTT. Full variable domain (outside the CDR3, taken from reference TRBV7-3 and TRBJ2-3): GAGVSQTPSNKVTEKGKYVELRCDPISGHTALYWYRQSLGQGPEFLIYFQGTGAADDSGLPNDRFFAVRPEGSVSTLKIQRTERGDSAVYLCASSSGGGQEDTQYFGPGTRLTVL.

This clone has a single count. DNA of the CDR3: TGCGCCAGCAGTGACGGACAGGGGGTGGGTCAGCCCCAGCATTTT. Its protein product is CASSDGQGVGQPQHF. The chain links TRBV10-2 to TRBJ1-5; TRBD1 matches 10 bases. The CDR3 sequence is 15 residues long. Trimming removed 3 bases from V and 6 bases from J; junction bases left unmatched: 5. CDR1 and CDR2 (germline): WSHSY, SAAADI.

The V and J genes are TRBV7-9 and TRBJ1-4, with TRBD1 as a possible D gene (5 bases). CDR1 is SEHNR, CDR2 FQNEAQ, per germline (reference sequence). Trimming removed 2 bases at V and 2 bases at J, with 12 bases between. This CDR3 region has 16 residues. CDR3 residues: CASSLLIGGTNEKLFF. The CDR3 DNA follows: TGTGCCAGCAGCTTATTGATCGGGGGTACTAATGAAAAACTGTTTTTT.

V is TRBV27 and J is TRBJ2-5; D is uncertain. Trimming took off 3 bases at V and 1 base at J, with 6 bases between the two ends. Germline lookup yields CDR1 MNHEY and CDR2 SMNVEV (reference sequence). The CDR3 runs to 13 residues. The CDR3 region has the DNA TGTGCCAGCAGTTTCCGGTTCCAAGAGACCCAGTACTTC. It yields the protein CASSFRFQETQYF.

The chain carries TRBV19 and TRBJ1-4; the D is unclear. The CDR3 extends over 13 amino acids. Deletions cut 4 bases from V and 8 bases from J, with 11 bases between. CDR1 is LNHDA and CDR2 is SQIVND in the germline V gene (reference sequence). The CDR3: CASSRALQEKLFF. The DNA for the CDR3 is TGTGCCAGTAGTAGGGCTCTTCAGGAAAAACTGTTTTTT.

The chain links TRBV2 to TRBJ1-3; 7 nucleotides agree with TRBD1. Looked up from germline, CDR1 is SNHLY and CDR2 is FYNNEI. Unmatched junction bases numbered 6, after V lost 6 bases and J lost 4 bases. The CDR3 consists of 14 residues. The CDR3 spells CASRLQDRGNTIYF. The CDR3 nucleotides read TGTGCCAGCAGGCTTCAGGACAGGGGAAACACCATATATTTT.

This clone turned up a few times. The rearrangement links TRBV2 to TRBJ2-7; 10 bases line up with TRBD1. The V gene end was trimmed by 5 bases and the J gene end by 4 bases; junction bases not matched to a gene: 11. CDR1 SNHLY and CDR2 FYNNEI come from the germline V gene. This CDR3 comprises 16 residues. In DNA form, the CDR3 reads TGTGCCAGCAGTCGCCACTCGGACAGGGGGAGTTACGAGCAGTACTTC. Amino acids: CASSRHSDRGSYEQYF.

The rearrangement joins TRBV19 to TRBJ1-2, with no clear D. The CDR3 totals 12 residues. Germline CDR1 and CDR2: LNHDA and SQIVND (reference sequence). Trimming stripped 1 base from V and 4 bases from J, with 4 bases between. CDR3 nucleotides: TGTGCCAGTAGTATAGTCGGCTATGGCTACACCTTC. It encodes CASSIVGYGYTF.

CDR3 sequence: CASSSQGGSGYEQYF. The CDR3 DNA follows: TGTGCCAGCAGCTCCCAGGGGGGATCGGGCTACGAGCAGTACTTC. The V gene is TRBV13, the J gene TRBJ2-7; TRBD1 might be the D (7 bases). The CDR3 is 15 amino acids. Germline assignment: CDR1 PRHDT and CDR2 FYEKMQ (reference sequence). The V and J ends lost 4 bases and 3 bases respectively, with 16 bases between them.

This rearrangement joins TRBV6-6 to TRBJ1-2; TRBD1 matches at 7 bases. CDR1 is MNHNY, CDR2 SVGAGI, per germline (reference sequence). V shed 4 bases and J 5 bases; nucleotides not matched to a gene: 7. This CDR3 region has 14 residues. The CDR3 sequence is CASSSLTGPYGYTF. DNA for the CDR3: TGTGCCAGCAGTTCGTTGACAGGGCCATATGGCTACACCTTC.

The chain recombines TRBV7-2 with TRBJ2-2; 8 bases fit TRBD1. The CDR3 spans 13 residues. Germline V gives CDR1 SGHTA, CDR2 FQGNSA. With 8 bases clipped from V and 4 bases from J, the junction kept 3 bases outside the gene matches. The CDR3, as DNA: TGTGCCAGCCGCGGACAGGGCACCGGGGAGCTGTTTTTT. Protein: CASRGQGTGELFF.

This clone turned up a few times. The gene calls are TRBV6-5 and TRBJ2-2, with D possibly matching TRBD1 (5 bases). Germline V lookup: CDR1 MNHEY, CDR2 SVGAGI. The CDR3 has 14 amino acids. V dropped 6 bases and J dropped 2 bases, with 10 bases sitting between them. The CDR3 reads CASRTETNTGELFF. The CDR3 region has the DNA TGTGCCAGCAGGACAGAAACTAACACCGGGGAGCTGTTTTTT.

The chain recombines TRBV18 with TRBJ2-1; 9 nucleotides align to TRBD2. The CDR3 is 15 amino acids. Trimming took 7 bases from V and 0 from J; bases not matched to a gene: 4. The germline V gene encodes CDR1 KGHSH and CDR2 LQKENI. The DNA for the CDR3 is TGTGCCAGCTTAGTTAGCGGGGGCTCCTACAATGAGCAGTTCTTC. The encoded protein is CASLVSGGSYNEQFF.